This TCR beta chain was captured in a study of blood T cell repertoires in COVID-19 (dated by TCRdb to about 2020). As for the study more broadly: Samples covering the acute and convalescent phases of COVID-19 were provided by collaborators in the United States, Italy and Spain. The prospective study material was composed of cDNA or gDNA derived from T cells, B-cell-depleted T cells, or PBMCs. The repertoires were released in a freely available public database intended as a resource for research on the immune response to SARS-CoV-2. Sample metadata almost always included a de-identified subject ID, COVID-19 status, age in years and sex. The dataset comprised deeply sampled blood TCRbeta repertoires from subjects exposed to, actively infected with, or recovered from COVID-19. Where available, HLA class I and class II types were taken from metadata supplied by the sample provider and were not determined by assay-based typing. Samples were obtained from the ongoing ImmuneRACE study (first 160 participants) and from some 1,200 subjects provided by 6 global collaborators.

TCRbeta CDR3 regions were amplified from genomic DNA using the immunoSEQ Assay, a bias-controlled multiplex PCR. Per the original workflow: The number of nucleated cells in each sample was estimated by amplification of reference gene primers within the assay. Sequence reads were collapsed and filtered to measure the absolute abundance of every unique TCRbeta CDR3 rearrangement. For each sample, productive Simpson clonality was calculated as the square root of Simpson's diversity index across productive rearrangements. Here the immuneACCESS table is served through TCRdb, limited to in-frame sequences with V and J called. Missing clones are a known gap in these copies; in checked studies unresolved V genes cover under half, and the rest lacks a known reason. D and trimming come from the DNA, and the V and J calls and clone size come from that table. This sample holds about 240,000 clones; 70% to 75% were observed only once. The ten top clones hold 2.5% to 4% of the sample.

Collaborating institutions collected whole blood in K2EDTA tubes following their own protocols. For TCRbeta analysis, collaborator samples were shipped as frozen whole blood, as isolated PBMCs, or as DNA extracted from either sample type. Study-wide conclusions, independent of this receptor: The amount of clinical and demographic metadata varied by source and participant and was provided uncurated.

There are 13 amino acids in the CDR3, from cysteine to phenylalanine inclusive. Just CDR3 DNA is preserved here, 39 bases in frame from base 1. According to the germline V gene, CDR1 reads MNHEY and CDR2 reads SVGAGI. V and J are truncated by 10 bases and 3 bases respectively, leaving an intervening sequence of 15 bases. Points on this clone: Its antigen remains unidentified. No base quality values were provided; no much bigger clone lies one nucleotide off.

The sample comprised peripheral blood. This TCR was sampled from a woman aged 80 or over with acute or convalescent COVID-19. The V gene is TRBV6-5 and the J gene is TRBJ1-1; TRBD1 is possibly the D segment (5 matching bases). The sequenced DNA is TGTGCCACCGCGGGACTCCTGGACACTGAAGCTTTCTTT. Its product reads: CATAGLLDTEAFF.